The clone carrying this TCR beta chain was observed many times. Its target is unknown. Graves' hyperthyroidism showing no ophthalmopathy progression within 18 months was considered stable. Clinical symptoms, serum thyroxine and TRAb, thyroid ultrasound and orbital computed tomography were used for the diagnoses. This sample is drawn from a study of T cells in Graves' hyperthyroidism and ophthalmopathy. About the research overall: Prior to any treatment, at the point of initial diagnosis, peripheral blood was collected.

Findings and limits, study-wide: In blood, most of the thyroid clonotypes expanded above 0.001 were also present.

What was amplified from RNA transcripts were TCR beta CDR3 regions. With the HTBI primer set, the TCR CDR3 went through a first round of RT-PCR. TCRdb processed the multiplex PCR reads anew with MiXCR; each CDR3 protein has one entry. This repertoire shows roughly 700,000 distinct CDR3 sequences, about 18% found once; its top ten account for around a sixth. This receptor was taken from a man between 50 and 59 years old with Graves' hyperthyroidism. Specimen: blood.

DNA of the CDR3: TGTGCCAGCACTTCCGATGGGGTTCTAGGAAACACCATATATTTT. Translating it yields CASTSDGVLGNTIYF. The chain carries TRBV2 and TRBJ1-3, with D unclear. Trimming left V 7 bases short and J 4 bases short, with 17 bases between. CDR1 is SNHLY, CDR2 FYNNEI, per germline. The CDR3 covers 15 residues.